This T cell receptor beta chain was identified during a study of T cell repertoires in cytomegalovirus infection. Study in general: A matching HLA type, together with CMV infection, was signaled by public TCR beta signatures.

From the reads, TCRdb called clonotypes with MiXCR, one entry per CDR3 protein. This sample has approximately 70,000 distinct CDR3 sequences, with 22% found just once. This clonotype appeared once. Its matching antigen is unknown. V lost 3 bases, J lost 0 bases, and 5 bases lay in between. The CDR3 totals 13 residues. Study observations and caveats: Clonotype analysis showed dominance of the ex vivo response by HLA-C-restricted CMV-specific TCR beta clonotypes. There were carriers of CMV plus the relevant HLA, and cumulative public TCR beta family frequency identified them.

Sequencing used PBMCs, sequenced either directly or after in vitro stimulation (not recorded which). The clonotype comes from a human donor in good health (CMV status not recorded). Some clones in this sample may be carry-over from other donors' samples. The rearrangement joins TRBV12-3 or TRBV12-4 to TRBJ2-5; D not resolved. CDR3 sequence (DNA): TGTGCCAGCAGTTTTAGGAACCAAGAGACCCAGTACTTC. Amino acids: CASSFRNQETQYF.